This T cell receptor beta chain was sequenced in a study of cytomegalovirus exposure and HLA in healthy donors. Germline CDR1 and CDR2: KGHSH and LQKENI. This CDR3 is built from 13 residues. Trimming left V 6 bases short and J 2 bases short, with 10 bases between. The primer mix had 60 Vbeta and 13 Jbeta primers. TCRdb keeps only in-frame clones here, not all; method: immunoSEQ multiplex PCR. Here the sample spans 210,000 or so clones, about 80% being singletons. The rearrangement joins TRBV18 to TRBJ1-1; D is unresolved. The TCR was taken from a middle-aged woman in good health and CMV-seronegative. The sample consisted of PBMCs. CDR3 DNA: TGTGCCAGCTCGGGCGTAAGTAACACTGAAGCTTTCTTT. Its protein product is CASSGVSNTEAFF.